This is a list of T cell receptor beta chains from one sample in a study of shared clonotypes between healthy human individuals. The repertoire was sequenced with immunoSEQ multiplex PCR; TCRdb's copy has only in-frame clones and lacks some. The sample records around 690,000 clones, 90% being singletons. The specimen sequenced was memory CD8+ T cells from PBMCs. The receptors shown here come from a man aged 18 to 35 in good health. Some clones in this sample may be carry-over from other donors' samples. CDR3s include the opening cysteine and the closing phenylalanine or tryptophan. D genes are given only for firm matches. Clone size is not always given. Where it is, it says once, few, many or a class for expanded clones.

v_call	clone_size	j_call	d_call	cdr3_aa	cdr3_nt
TRBV6-1	-	TRBJ1-4	TRBD1	CASSVDREGPTNEKLFF	TGTGCCAGCAGTGTGGACAGGGAAGGACCAACTAATGAAAAACTGTTTTTT
TRBV7-3	-	TRBJ2-3	-	CASSPGVGADTQYF	TGTGCCAGCAGCCCCGGCGTTGGGGCAGATACGCAGTATTTT
TRBV13	-	TRBJ2-7	-	CASSLGGPSSYEQYF	TGTGCCAGCAGCTTAGGAGGGCCTTCGTCATACGAGCAGTACTTC
TRBV11-2	-	TRBJ2-7	-	CASSFGSSYEQYF	TGTGCCAGCAGCTTCGGCAGCTCCTACGAGCAGTACTTC
TRBV5-1	-	TRBJ2-3	-	CASSGAAYTQYF	TGCGCCAGCAGCGGGGCGGCGTATACGCAGTATTTT
TRBV7-9	-	TRBJ1-1	-	CASSLQQMIPEAFF	TGTGCCAGCAGCTTACAACAGATGATTCCTGAAGCTTTCTTT
TRBV12-5	-	TRBJ2-2	-	CASGFGPGELFF	TGTGCTAGTGGTTTTGGCCCCGGGGAGCTGTTTTTT
TRBV7-9	-	TRBJ2-7	-	CASSFRTPVAEQYF	TGTGCCAGCAGCTTTCGGACCCCCGTGGCCGAGCAGTACTTC
TRBV2	-	TRBJ1-2	-	CASRPARSADRPGYGYTF	TGTGCCAGCAGACCCGCCAGGTCTGCCGACAGGCCAGGCTATGGCTACACCTTC
TRBV4-2	-	TRBJ1-1	-	CASSQHLGSDTEAFF	TGTGCCAGCAGCCAACATTTGGGGTCGGACACTGAAGCTTTCTTT
TRBV5-4	-	TRBJ2-1	TRBD2	CASSLRASGYNNEQFF	TGTGCCAGCAGCTTGCGGGCTAGCGGGTATAACAATGAGCAGTTCTTC
TRBV27	-	TRBJ1-1	-	CASSYRDSNTEAFF	TGTGCCAGCAGCTACAGGGACTCGAACACTGAAGCTTTCTTT
TRBV27	-	TRBJ2-3	-	CASSLLSTDTQYF	TGTGCCAGCAGTTTGCTGAGCACAGATACGCAGTATTTT
TRBV7-2	few	TRBJ1-3	-	CASSLLLGVSSGNTIYF	TGTGCCAGCAGCTTACTTTTAGGGGTCAGCTCTGGAAACACCATATATTTT
TRBV11-2	-	TRBJ2-7	-	CASSLGSRTDEQYF	TGTGCCAGCAGCTTAGGTTCTAGAACCGACGAGCAGTACTTC